This is a list of T cell receptor beta chains from one sample in a study of shared clonotypes between healthy human individuals. Sequenced by immunoSEQ multiplex PCR; TCRdb stores in-frame clones only, minus some. The sample lists under 2,000,000 clones; just under 95% were seen once. Sequenced input: naive CD8+ T cells sorted from blood. Receptor source: a man aged 18-30 years in good health. Each CDR3 is given with its conserved first and last residue. D genes are given only for firm matches. Clone size appears in some rows only: once, few, many, or a class for an expanded clone.

TRBJ2-7 - TRBD2 TRBV28 TGTGCCAGCCGATTACTTGGCACGGTTCGCGGGGGGGCCGGGTACGAGCAGTACTTC CASRLLGTVRGGAGYEQYF
TRBJ2-5 - - TRBV13 TGTGCCAGCAGCTTTGCGGGTCAAGAGACCCAGTACTTC CASSFAGQETQYF
TRBJ2-7 - - TRBV4-1 TGCGCCAGCAGCCAAGGGGACGGAACCCTCTACGAGCAGTACTTC CASSQGDGTLYEQYF
TRBJ1-2 - - TRBV27 TGTGCCAGCAGCAAAGCCCCAGGGAACTATGGCTACACCTTC CASSKAPGNYGYTF
TRBJ1-1 - TRBD1 TRBV7-9 TGTGCCAGCAGCCAGGACAGGTCGGGTGAAGCTTTCTTT CASSQDRSGEAFF
TRBJ2-7 - TRBD2 TRBV5-6 TGTGCCAGCAGCTTGGCGCTAGCGGGGGCCTACGAGCAGTACTTC CASSLALAGAYEQYF
TRBJ2-5 once - TRBV5-4 TGTGCCAGCAGACCCCAGCGGTACCAAGAGACCCAGTACTTC CASRPQRYQETQYF
TRBJ1-2 - - TRBV28 TGTGCCAGCATAGGGCCAGACACAAATTATGGCTACACCTTC CASIGPDTNYGYTF
TRBJ2-7 - TRBD1 TRBV10-2 TGCGCCATTTCAGGACAGGGGGCGAGCGAGCAGTACTTC CAISGQGASEQYF
TRBJ2-6 - - TRBV7-6 TGTGCCAGCAGCTTGCCCGAATCTGGGGCCAACGTCCTGACTTTC CASSLPESGANVLTF
TRBJ2-7 - - TRBV7-9 TGTGCCAGCAGCCCCGGGACAATTGGAGAGCAGTACTTC CASSPGTIGEQYF
TRBJ1-2 - - TRBV7-9 TGTGCCAGCAGCTTAGCGGTGGAGTCGGAAGGCTACACCTTC CASSLAVESEGYTF
TRBJ2-1 once - TRBV6-5 TGTGCCAGCAGAGGGGGGGACACCACTAAGAATGAGCAGTTCTTC CASRGGDTTKNEQFF
TRBJ2-5 - TRBD1 TRBV11-2 TGTGCCAGCAGCCTTGGCGGGACAGGGGGTTTGGAGACCCAGTACTTC CASSLGGTGGLETQYF
TRBJ1-4 - - TRBV7-8 TGTGCCTCCCGGGAGGGGTTAGGTGAAAAACTGTTTTTT CASREGLGEKLFF
TRBJ1-1 - - TRBV19 TGTGCCAGTAGTGTGGGGGAGAACACTGAAGCTTTCTTT CASSVGENTEAFF
TRBJ1-1 - - TRBV19 TGTGCCAGTACCCCTTCTTTGGGGAAGGGCACTGAAGCTTTCTTT CASTPSLGKGTEAFF
TRBJ2-2 - - TRBV6-5 TGTGCCAGCAGCCCCCTAAACACCGGGGAGCTGTTTTTT CASSPLNTGELFF
TRBJ2-1 - - TRBV15 TGTGCCACCAGCAGAGATTCTCTAGCAGGGGTACTTGACAATGAGCAGTTCTTC CATSRDSLAGVLDNEQFF
TRBJ1-3 - - TRBV7-9 TGTGCCAGCAGCTTAGTGGGAACCTCTGGAAACACCATATATTTT CASSLVGTSGNTIYF
TRBJ2-3 - - TRBV10-1 TGCGCCAGCAGTGAGTCCCTGAGTACTCGACAGAGCACAGATACGCAGTATTTT CASSESLSTRQSTDTQYF
TRBJ2-3 - - TRBV15 TGTGCCACCAGCAGACCCTTCGAGACGACTGCCCGCACAGATACGCAGTATTTT CATSRPFETTARTDTQYF
TRBJ2-6 - TRBD1 TRBV5-1 TGCGCCAGCAGCTCAGGGGGCGCGTGGCCCTCTGGGGCCAACGTCCTGACTTTC CASSSGGAWPSGANVLTF
TRBJ2-3 - TRBD1 TRBV28 TGTGCCAGCAGGCCCGGACAGGTCCGCACAGATACGCAGTATTTT CASRPGQVRTDTQYF
TRBJ2-2 - - TRBV27 TGTGCCAGCAGTTTTAGTGCAGGAGATCTGGCCGGGGAGCTGTTTTTT CASSFSAGDLAGELFF
TRBJ2-6 - - TRBV30 TGTGCCTGGAGCAGCGGCTCTGGGGCCAACGTCCTGACTTTC CAWSSGSGANVLTF
TRBJ2-7 - - TRBV5-6 TGTGCCAGCAGTTGGGGGCCCTACGAGCAGTACTTC CASSWGPYEQYF
TRBJ2-1 - - TRBV29-1 TGCAGCGTCGGAGCGGCGAACTACAATGAGCAGTTCTTC CSVGAANYNEQFF
TRBJ2-7 - - TRBV29-1 TGCAGCGTTGAAGGGAGGGGAGAGTACGAGCAGTACTTC CSVEGRGEYEQYF
TRBJ1-6 - - TRBV4-3 TGCGCCAGCAGCCAAGAAGGGTTAGGCTCACCCCTCCACTTT CASSQEGLGSPLHF
TRBJ2-7 - TRBD2 TRBV27 TGTGCCAGCAGCCTCCTTGGGGTAGCGGGGTTAGGGTACGAGCAGTACTTC CASSLLGVAGLGYEQYF
TRBJ2-7 - TRBD1 TRBV28 TGTGCCAGCAAACCCTCGACAGGGGTCGAGCAGTACTTC CASKPSTGVEQYF
TRBJ2-1 - TRBD2 TRBV7-8 TGTGCCAGCAGCTTAGCGTTGGCGGGAGGCCTCCTCGGGAATGAGCAGTTCTTC CASSLALAGGLLGNEQFF
TRBJ1-1 - - TRBV15 TGTGCCACCGGTCTCATGAACACTGAAGCTTTCTTT CATGLMNTEAFF
TRBJ2-5 - - TRBV15 TGTGCCACCAGAGAAAGCTGGGGTGGAGAGACCCAGTACTTC CATRESWGGETQYF
TRBJ1-1 - - TRBV6-5 TGTGCCAGCAGTCTTAACGCGGAGGGAGGAACTGAAGCTTTCTTT CASSLNAEGGTEAFF
TRBJ1-2 - - TRBV5-6 TGTGCCAGCAGTTCCGGGACGGAGGAATCTCTGCTCTATGGCTACACCTTC CASSSGTEESLLYGYTF
TRBJ1-1 once - TRBV4-3 TGCGCCAGCAGCCAAGATGGTGGGTTTATGAACACTGAAGCTTTCTTT CASSQDGGFMNTEAFF
TRBJ2-7 - - TRBV21-1 TGTGCCAGCAACCCTACAGGGATCATCTACGAGCAGTACTTC CASNPTGIIYEQYF
TRBJ2-5 once - TRBV27 TGTGCCAGCAGTTTAGCCACCGAGGAGACCCAGTACTTC CASSLATEETQYF
TRBJ2-1 once TRBD2 TRBV7-9 TGTGCCAGCAGTAAGCCCCTGGGGGGGGGCAATGAGCAGTTCTTC CASSKPLGGGNEQFF
TRBJ2-4 - - TRBV6-4 TGTGCCAGCAGTGACTCAAAGAGGGGAAACATTCAGTACTTC CASSDSKRGNIQYF
TRBJ2-7 few TRBD1 TRBV10-1 TGCGCCAGCAGTGCGGGACAGCTACTAAGGGAGCAGTACTTC CASSAGQLLREQYF
TRBJ2-7 - - TRBV5-6 TGTGCCAGCAGCTTGGTGAACAGCCCCTACGAGCAGTACTTC CASSLVNSPYEQYF
TRBJ2-7 - TRBD1 TRBV13 TGTGCCAGCAGCTGGGGGGGACAGGGAGGCTCCTACGAGCAGTACTTC CASSWGGQGGSYEQYF
TRBJ2-5 - - TRBV11-2 TGTGCCAGCAGGGGGAGGGGGCAAGAGACCCAGTACTTC CASRGRGQETQYF
TRBJ2-7 - - TRBV2 TGTGCCAGCAGTGAAAAAAGAGTGGCAGGGCCTGTTTACGAGCAGTACTTC CASSEKRVAGPVYEQYF
TRBJ2-7 - TRBD2 TRBV7-8 TGTGCCAGCAGCTGGCCGGGAGGGGGTAGCTCCTACGAGCAGTACTTC CASSWPGGGSSYEQYF
TRBJ2-7 - - TRBV29-1 TGCAGCGTTGGATACATAGGGTACGAGCAGTACTTC CSVGYIGYEQYF
TRBJ2-5 - - TRBV27 TGTGCCAGCAGTTTTCTTCGGCAAGAGACCCAGTACTTC CASSFLRQETQYF
TRBJ2-7 - - TRBV5-6 TGTGCCAGCAGCATCGGGGTGGGTGAGCAGTACTTC CASSIGVGEQYF
TRBJ1-1 - - TRBV28 TGTGCCAGCAGTTTAACCCCGGAGCACACTGAAGCTTTCTTT CASSLTPEHTEAFF
TRBJ2-1 - - TRBV2 TGTGCCAGCAGTGACGTGGGACCCCCGGGTGGGAATGAGCAGTTCTTC CASSDVGPPGGNEQFF
TRBJ2-5 - - TRBV27 TGTGCCCGCCGTAAAGAGACCGAGACCCAGTACTTC CARRKETETQYF